These T cell receptor beta chains were read from a single sample in a study of blood T cell repertoires in COVID-19. Clones were sequenced by immunoSEQ multiplex PCR, and TCRdb holds only the in-frame ones, with some missing. Altogether fewer than 200,000 clones are present, around 84% being singletons, with the ten largest covering 13% to 15%. Input material: PBMCs or T cells enriched from blood (not recorded which). Source of these receptors: a man aged 50 to 60 who had recovered from COVID-19. The conserved cysteine and the conserved F or W are not part of the CDR3 here. Fields, in order: V gene, CDR3 protein.

TRBV5-1,ASSLGGQPEKLF
TRBV7-9,ASGKMTVERF
TRBV21-1,ASSSLTGSWGGIGRSPLH
TRBV30,AWESGQETQY
TRBV21-1,ASSRADTQY
TRBV10-3,AITPGQSMSVYGYT
TRBV18,ASSPTGTPNTEAF
TRBV7-6,ASSAQGRTEAF
TRBV7-9,ASSSGQAVGSNQPQH
TRBV19,ASSITGTSNEKLF
TRBV19,ASSITVEQGVTL
TRBV3-1/TRBV3-2,ASSQDLRVTDTQY
TRBV6-2/TRBV6-3,ASSTGGDGYT
TRBV27,ASSRRGSTNEKLF
TRBV7-4,ASSLGGQSPYRYRSYEQY
TRBV28,ASSFVDQPQH
TRBV25-1,ASSEAAATNEKLF
TRBV3-1/TRBV3-2,ASRGEHYGYT
TRBV6-6,ASRSTGINYGYT
TRBV3-1/TRBV3-2,ASSLQGPNVEAF
TRBV2,ASSEKQGRNTEAF
TRBV9,ASSVGVSSYNEQF
TRBV12-3/TRBV12-4,ASSPRGRVF
TRBV6-5,ASSWGQNTEAF
TRBV3-1/TRBV3-2,ASSPRFGTASYEQY
TRBV5-4,ASSVNRGGEAAEAF
TRBV11-3,ASSSSGTSGGNGNEQF
TRBV5-1,ASSLVSGGNTEAF